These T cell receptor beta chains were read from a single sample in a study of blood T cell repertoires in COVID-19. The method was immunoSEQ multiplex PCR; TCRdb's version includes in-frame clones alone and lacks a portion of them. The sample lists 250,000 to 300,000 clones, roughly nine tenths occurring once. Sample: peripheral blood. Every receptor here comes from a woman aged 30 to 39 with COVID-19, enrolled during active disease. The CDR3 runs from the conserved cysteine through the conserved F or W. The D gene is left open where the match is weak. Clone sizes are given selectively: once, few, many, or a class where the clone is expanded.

TGTGCCAGCAGCACTACAGGTTCCTACGAGCAGTACTTC CASSTTGSYEQYF TRBJ2-7 . . TRBV28
TGTGCCAGCAGCTTAGAGAAGTCAGGGGATAATTCACCCCTCCACTTT CASSLEKSGDNSPLHF TRBJ1-6 . . TRBV13
TGTGCCAGCACCCAACGGGGTTCCTACAATGAGCAGTTCTTC CASTQRGSYNEQFF TRBJ2-1 few . TRBV6-5
TGCGCCAGCGGGGAGCGGCCTCAAATCGGGGAGCTGTTTTTT CASGERPQIGELFF TRBJ2-2 . . TRBV5-1
TGTGCCAGCAGCACTGGACAGAACACAGATACGCAGTATTTT CASSTGQNTDTQYF TRBJ2-3 . . TRBV5-4
TGCGCCAGCAGCGAAGTCGCTTTTGGGCTGGGGAACACTGAAGCTTTCTTT CASSEVAFGLGNTEAFF TRBJ1-1 . . TRBV4-1
TGTGCCAGTGCCCCCCAGGTCCAAAACTACGAGCAGTACTTC CASAPQVQNYEQYF TRBJ2-7 . . TRBV19
TGTGCCAGCAGCTCGGGGGGAAACACCATATATTTT CASSSGGNTIYF TRBJ1-3 once . TRBV28
TGTGCCAGCAGCCCCACAGGGAACACTGAAGCTTTCTTT CASSPTGNTEAFF TRBJ1-1 . . TRBV7-9
TGTGCCTGGAGTGTATCTTTCGGGACAGAAACCTTTATCACCTACGAGCAGTACTTC CAWSVSFGTETFITYEQYF TRBJ2-7 . TRBD1 TRBV30
TGTGCCAGCAGCAAAGGGACAGCCCAAGAGACCCAGTACTTC CASSKGTAQETQYF TRBJ2-5 . . TRBV21-1
TGTGCCAGCAGCAAACCGGGACTAGCGGGGGGCCTCTCCTACGAGCAGTACTTC CASSKPGLAGGLSYEQYF TRBJ2-7 . TRBD2 TRBV11-2
TGTGCCAGCAGTTTATCCTTATATGATGGACTCCCCAAAGGACCGGATACGCAGTATTTT CASSLSLYDGLPKGPDTQYF TRBJ2-3 . . TRBV27
TGTGCCAGCAGCCTACTAGCGGGGGGAGAGACCCAGTACTTC CASSLLAGGETQYF TRBJ2-5 once TRBD2 TRBV9
TGCGCCAGCAGCCAAGCCGGGACTAGCGGGGGGGGGCGGTTCTTC CASSQAGTSGGGRFF TRBJ2-1 . TRBD2 TRBV4-1
TGCGCCAGCAGCTTGACAGCAGATACGCAGTATTTT CASSLTADTQYF TRBJ2-3 . . TRBV5-1
TGTGCCAGCAGTACAGGGAACACTGAAGCTTTCTTT CASSTGNTEAFF TRBJ1-1 once . TRBV6-5
TGTGCCAGCAGCTTGAGCGGGACTGGGACCGGGGAGCTGTTTTTT CASSLSGTGTGELFF TRBJ2-2 few TRBD2 TRBV5-4
TGTGCCAGCAGCCCCTGGACAGGCCTTTCCTACGAGCAGTACTTC CASSPWTGLSYEQYF TRBJ2-7 . TRBD1 TRBV3-1/TRBV3-2
TGTGCCAGTAGTACGGGGAACTCCTACAATGAGCAGTTCTTC CASSTGNSYNEQFF TRBJ2-1 . . TRBV19
TGCGCCAGCAGTGAGTCGAACAGCTATGGCTACACCTTC CASSESNSYGYTF TRBJ1-2 . . TRBV10-1
TGTGCCAGCAGCGTAGCGTCTAGCACAGATACGCAGTATTTT CASSVASSTDTQYF TRBJ2-3 . . TRBV9
TGTGCCGGATCACAGGGGTTGGGGTACGAGCAGTACTTC CAGSQGLGYEQYF TRBJ2-7 . TRBD1 TRBV3-1/TRBV3-2
TGTGCCAGCAGTCGGACAGGGGCCGTGGGGCCCCAGCATTTT CASSRTGAVGPQHF TRBJ1-5 . TRBD1 TRBV2
TGTGCCAGCAGCTCCGGGACAGTAACCTACAATGAGCAGTTCTTC CASSSGTVTYNEQFF TRBJ2-1 . TRBD1 TRBV5-4